This T cell receptor (beta chain) was captured in a study of radiation and T cells in renal cell carcinoma. Only one count was recorded for this clone. Its antigen is unknown. Trimming pared 7 bases from V and 4 bases from J, leaving 13 bases between. The CDR3 is 14 amino acids. In germline, CDR1 is LNHDA, CDR2 SQIVND (reference sequence). Assay: immunoSEQ multiplex PCR; the TCRdb copy retains only in-frame clones and omits some. The sample carries about 170,000 clones, around 90% recorded once. The sample's time point: blood 4 weeks post-SBRT, at nephrectomy. Treatment indicated: 15 Gy SBRT to primary tumor, nephrectomy 4 weeks later. Blood was sampled at baseline, 2 weeks and 4 weeks after SBRT. Whole-study findings and limits: From baseline, blood top tumor clonotypes peaked at 2 weeks post-radiation.

The chain recombines TRBV19 with TRBJ1-4; D is ambiguous. The sequencing used blood, collected from a patient whose treatment included radiotherapy and nephrectomy. This clonotype was sampled from a woman aged 50 to 65 with renal cell carcinoma. The CDR3 loop is CASTNRRVNEKLFF. CDR3 bases: TGTGCCAGTACCAATCGGAGAGTTAATGAAAAACTGTTTTTT.